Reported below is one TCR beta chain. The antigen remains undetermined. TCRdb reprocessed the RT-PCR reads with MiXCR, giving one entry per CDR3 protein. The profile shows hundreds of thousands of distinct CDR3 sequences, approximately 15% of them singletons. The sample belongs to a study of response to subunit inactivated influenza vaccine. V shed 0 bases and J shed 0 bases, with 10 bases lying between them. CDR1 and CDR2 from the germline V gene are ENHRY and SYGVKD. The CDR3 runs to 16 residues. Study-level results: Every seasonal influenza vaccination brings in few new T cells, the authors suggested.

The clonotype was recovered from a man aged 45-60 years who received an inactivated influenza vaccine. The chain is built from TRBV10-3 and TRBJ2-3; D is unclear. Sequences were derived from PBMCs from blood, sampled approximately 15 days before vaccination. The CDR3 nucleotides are TGTGCCATCAGTGAGTCGAAGGCCGAGAGCACAGATACGCAGTATTTT. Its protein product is CAISESKAESTDTQYF.